This is a list of T cell receptor beta chains from one sample in a study of beta chain features in type 1 diabetes. The assay was immunoSEQ multiplex PCR, and TCRdb's table has in-frame clones only and misses some. The repertoire holds just over 600,000 clones, about a sixth seen once, with around 0.095% in the top ten. The sample consisted of naive CD4+ T cells from blood. Receptors originate from a man aged 18 to 30 in good health. Each CDR3 is given with its conserved first and last residue. D genes are given only for firm matches. Expanded clones get a size class; other rows say once, few or many, or leave the size out.

V gene	clone size	J gene	D gene	CDR3 protein	CDR3 DNA
TRBV10-3	NA	TRBJ1-2	TRBD1	CAITRDRANYGYTF	TGTGCCATCACCCGAGACAGGGCTAACTATGGCTACACCTTC
TRBV5-1	NA	TRBJ2-4	NA	CASSLEAGTVKNIQYF	TGCGCCAGCAGCTTGGAGGCCGGGACCGTGAAAAACATTCAGTACTTC
TRBV29-1	NA	TRBJ2-7	NA	CSVMGAYEQYF	TGCAGCGTTATGGGGGCCTACGAGCAGTACTTC
TRBV19	NA	TRBJ2-6	TRBD1	CASSTGASGANVLTF	TGTGCCAGTAGCACAGGGGCTTCTGGGGCCAACGTCCTGACTTTC
TRBV30	few	TRBJ1-2	NA	CAWSSMGTYGYTF	TGTGCCTGGAGTTCAATGGGAACCTATGGCTACACCTTC
TRBV6-6	few	TRBJ1-2	NA	CASSYRAPNYGYTF	TGTGCCAGCAGTTACCGGGCCCCGAACTATGGCTACACCTTC
TRBV9	NA	TRBJ1-6	TRBD1	CASSGPGTGVSPLHF	TGTGCCAGCAGCGGCCCGGGGACAGGGGTGTCACCCCTCCACTTT
TRBV28	NA	TRBJ2-7	TRBD1	CASSLSPDRVRSYEQYF	TGTGCCAGCAGTTTATCTCCGGACAGGGTGAGGTCCTACGAGCAGTACTTC
TRBV19	few	TRBJ2-1	TRBD2	CASKTAGETYNEQFF	TGTGCCAGTAAGACTGCGGGGGAGACCTACAATGAGCAGTTCTTC
TRBV7-9	NA	TRBJ2-1	NA	CASSLQNNEQFF	TGTGCCAGCAGCTTACAGAACAATGAGCAGTTCTTC
TRBV4-2	few	TRBJ2-3	TRBD2	CASSQEFTAGGTNTQYF	TGTGCCAGCAGCCAAGAATTCACAGCGGGGGGTACAAATACGCAGTATTTT
TRBV5-1	NA	TRBJ2-7	TRBD2	CASSPGGISYEQYF	TGCGCCAGCAGCCCCGGGGGGATCTCCTACGAGCAGTACTTC
TRBV9	NA	TRBJ1-2	TRBD1	CASSVGETGVRGYTF	TGTGCCAGCAGCGTAGGGGAGACAGGGGTGCGTGGCTACACCTTC
TRBV20-1	few	TRBJ1-1	NA	CSASAGMVAFF	TGCAGTGCTAGCGCAGGGATGGTAGCTTTCTTT
TRBV5-4	few	TRBJ2-5	TRBD2	CASSLGLAGGQETQYF	TGTGCCAGCAGCTTGGGCCTAGCGGGAGGACAAGAGACCCAGTACTTC
TRBV7-9	few	TRBJ1-3	NA	CASSLRMDGNTIYF	TGTGCCAGCAGCTTAAGGATGGATGGAAACACCATATATTTT
TRBV4-3	few	TRBJ1-2	NA	CASSQGQGIGYTF	TGCGCCAGCAGCCAAGGGCAGGGCATTGGCTACACCTTC
TRBV25-1	NA	TRBJ2-7	NA	CASSEAEQYF	TGTGCCAGCAGTGAGGCCGAGCAGTACTTC
TRBV6-6	NA	TRBJ2-7	NA	CASFRGGAREQYF	TGTGCCAGTTTCCGGGGTGGGGCACGGGAGCAGTACTTC
TRBV10-3	NA	TRBJ2-7	NA	CAIRVNSYEQYF	TGTGCCATCAGGGTTAACTCCTACGAGCAGTACTTC
TRBV10-2	NA	TRBJ2-5	NA	CASSGLKETQYF	TGCGCCAGCAGTGGATTAAAAGAGACCCAGTACTTC
TRBV7-2	few	TRBJ1-4	TRBD1	CASSGQTGVNEKLFF	TGTGCCAGCAGCGGGCAGACAGGGGTCAATGAAAAACTGTTTTTT
TRBV5-1	few	TRBJ2-7	TRBD1	CASRSPDRGIYEQYF	TGCGCCAGCAGATCTCCGGACAGGGGAATTTACGAGCAGTACTTC
TRBV6-1	NA	TRBJ2-1	TRBD2	CASSEHGLAGEKYNEQFF	TGTGCCAGCAGTGAACATGGACTAGCGGGGGAGAAGTACAATGAGCAGTTCTTC
TRBV4-1	few	TRBJ1-5	TRBD1	CASSQGRQGALSQPQHF	TGCGCCAGCAGCCAGGGGCGACAGGGGGCGCTGAGTCAGCCCCAGCATTTT
TRBV9	few	TRBJ1-1	NA	CASSLEGWGTEAFF	TGTGCCAGCAGCCTCGAGGGCTGGGGCACTGAAGCTTTCTTT
TRBV9	NA	TRBJ2-3	NA	CASSTHRFGPTDTQYF	TGTGCCAGCAGCACTCACAGGTTCGGCCCCACAGATACGCAGTATTTT
TRBV10-3	few	TRBJ1-3	NA	CAISEFADSGNTIYF	TGTGCCATCAGTGAGTTCGCAGACTCTGGAAACACCATATATTTT
TRBV30	few	TRBJ2-7	TRBD1	CAWGSGGDYEQYF	TGTGCCTGGGGATCAGGGGGCGATTACGAGCAGTACTTC
TRBV9	NA	TRBJ2-3	NA	CASSVLGRPRTDTQYF	TGTGCCAGCAGCGTACTGGGACGTCCGCGCACAGATACGCAGTATTTT
TRBV29-1	NA	TRBJ1-2	TRBD1	CSVGTDGYTF	TGCAGCGTAGGGACAGACGGCTACACCTTC
TRBV28	NA	TRBJ1-2	NA	CASGAVVPRGGYGYTF	TGTGCCAGCGGTGCGGTTGTGCCCAGAGGGGGATATGGCTACACCTTC